The clone carrying this T cell receptor (beta chain) has just one count. Its antigen is still unknown. This table comes from immunoSEQ multiplex PCR, and its TCRdb copy is limited to in-frame clones, with some not included. The sample lists 90,000 to 95,000 clones, roughly 80% occurring once. This CDR3 is 14 amino acids long. Germline lookup yields CDR1 LNHDA and CDR2 SQIVND (reference sequence). Trimming took 6 bases from V and 3 from J, leaving 15 bases between them. The sample originates from a study of radiotherapy plus CTLA-4 blockade in lung cancer. Participants had chemo-refractory metastatic non-small-cell lung cancer and were treated with focal radiation plus ipilimumab CTLA-4 blockade. Whole-study findings and limits: Response, reportedly, was best predicted by interferon-beta along with early blood T cell clone dynamics.

The rearrangement uses TRBV19 and TRBJ2-7; D could derive from TRBD1 or TRBD2 (5 bases each). This clonotype was sampled from a human donor with non-small cell lung cancer who had stable disease on radiotherapy plus ipilimumab. The source material was peripheral blood, sampled from a patient treated with radiotherapy plus ipilimumab. CDR3 bases: TGTGCCAGTAGCAGCGAGGGGCGGATCTACGAGCAGTACTTC. Translating gives CASSSEGRIYEQYF.